Sequencing of this T cell receptor (beta chain) was carried out in a study of cytomegalovirus exposure and HLA in healthy donors. The trim removed 2 bases at V and 0 bases at J, leaving 6 bases unmatched. CDR1 is SGDLS and CDR2 is YYNGEE in the germline V gene. CDR3 length: 17 residues. Amplification used 60 Vbeta primers and 13 Jbeta primers. TCRdb keeps only in-frame clones here, not all; method: immunoSEQ multiplex PCR. Here the sample table reports more than 95,000 clones. The clonotype comes from a man between 40 and 49 years old in good health and CMV-seronegative. The chain combines TRBV9 with TRBJ2-3; 10 bases fit TRBD2. The sequenced sample was PBMCs. CDR3 in amino acids: CASSVLRTSGSTDTQYF. CDR3 bases: TGTGCCAGCAGCGTTCTAAGGACTAGCGGTAGCACAGATACGCAGTATTTT.